This T cell receptor beta chain was captured by sequencing in a study of blood T cell repertoires in COVID-19 (dated by TCRdb to 2019 to 2021). Regarding the complete study: Collaborator samples came from the United States, Italy and Spain and covered acute and convalescent phases of COVID-19. The material from the prospective study consisted of cDNA or gDNA derived from T cells, B-cell-depleted T cells, or PBMCs. The dataset comprised deeply sampled blood TCRbeta repertoires from subjects exposed to, actively infected with, or recovered from COVID-19. The repertoires were made available in a free public database intended to serve as a resource for research on the immune response to SARS-CoV-2. Samples came from the ongoing ImmuneRACE study (first 160 participants) plus 1,254 subjects from 6 global collaborators. Sample metadata almost always included a de-identified subject ID, COVID-19 status, age in years and sex. Where HLA class I and class II types were available, the types were taken from metadata supplied by the sample provider, not from assay-based typing. Study-level results and caveats: How much clinical and demographic metadata was included differed by source and by participant, and the metadata was provided uncurated.

This clone appeared a single time. Its recognized antigen is unknown. Base-call qualities are not available, and no considerably larger clone is one nucleotide away. Its CDR3 holds 14 amino acids, cysteine through phenylalanine. The only DNA kept is the CDR3, 42 bases in frame from the first base. The germline V gene (reference sequence) gives CDR1 as LNHDA and CDR2 as SQIVND. Relative to germline, V is missing 3 bases and J is missing 9 bases, with 7 bases of the junction outside any gene match. Collaborating institutions collected whole blood in K2EDTA tubes following their own protocols. For TCRbeta analysis, collaborator samples were shipped as frozen whole blood, as isolated PBMCs, or as DNA extracted from either sample type. TCRbeta CDR3 regions were amplified from genomic DNA by means of the immunoSEQ Assay, a bias-controlled multiplex PCR. Turning to the authors' computational methods: Within the assay, amplification of reference gene primers was used to estimate how many nucleated cells each sample contained. Sequence reads were collapsed and filtered to measure the absolute abundance of every unique TCRbeta CDR3 rearrangement. Productive Simpson clonality was computed per sample as the square root of Simpson's diversity index over productive rearrangements. Not all clones reach the TCRdb copy of this immuneACCESS table, which keeps in-frame sequences only. Checked studies attribute under half of the gap to unresolved V genes and leave the rest unexplained. Clonal size and the V and J genes are those of that table, whereas D and trimming came from the DNA. This sample comprises fewer than 35,000 clones, approximately 85% of them detected only once. More than 7.5% of the sample lies in the top ten.

The chain uses TRBV19 and TRBJ2-3, with 9 bases aligning to TRBD2. The sequenced material came from peripheral blood. This receptor was taken from a man older than 75 with active COVID-19. DNA sequence: TGTGCCAGTAGTATGGTCCGGACTAGCGAGACGCAGTATTTT. It translates as CASSMVRTSETQYF.